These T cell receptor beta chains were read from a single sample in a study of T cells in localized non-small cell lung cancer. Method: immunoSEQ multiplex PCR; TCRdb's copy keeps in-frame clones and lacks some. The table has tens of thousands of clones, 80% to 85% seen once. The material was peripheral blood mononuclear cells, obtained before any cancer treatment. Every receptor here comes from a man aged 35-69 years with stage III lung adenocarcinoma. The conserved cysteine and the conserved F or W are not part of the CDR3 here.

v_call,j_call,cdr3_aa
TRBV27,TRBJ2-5,ASSLFRSAQETQY
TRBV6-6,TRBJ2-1,ASSYSKYEQF
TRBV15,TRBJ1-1,ATSRLNTEAF
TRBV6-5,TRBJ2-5,ASSYVTGETQY
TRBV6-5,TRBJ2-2,ASSYSDPNTGELF
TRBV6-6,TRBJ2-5,ASKRGVAQY
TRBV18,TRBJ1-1,ASSPLSGALNTEAF
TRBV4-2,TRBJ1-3,ASSRASGNTIY
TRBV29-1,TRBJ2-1,SVDGQGLSYNEQF
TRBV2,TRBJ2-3,ASRGVALDTQY
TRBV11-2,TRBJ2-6,ASSLDRSGANVLT
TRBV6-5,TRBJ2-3,ASSYGAGSTDTQY
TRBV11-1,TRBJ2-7,ASSRGVAGLNEQY
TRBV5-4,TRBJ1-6,ASSLGGDLYNSPLH
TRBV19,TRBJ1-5,ASSAGRDPSNQPQH
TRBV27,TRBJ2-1,ASSLGGNPYNEQF
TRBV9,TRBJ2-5,ASSVGTSGAVTQY
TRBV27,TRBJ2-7,ASGLDRQQVYEQY
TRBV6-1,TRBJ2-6,ASSEWGPGANVLT
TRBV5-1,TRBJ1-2,ASSLAGYYGYT
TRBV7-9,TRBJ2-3,ASSFSGNSDTQY
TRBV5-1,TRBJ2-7,ASSLEGVRYEQY
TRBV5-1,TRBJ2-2,ASNKDKITGELF